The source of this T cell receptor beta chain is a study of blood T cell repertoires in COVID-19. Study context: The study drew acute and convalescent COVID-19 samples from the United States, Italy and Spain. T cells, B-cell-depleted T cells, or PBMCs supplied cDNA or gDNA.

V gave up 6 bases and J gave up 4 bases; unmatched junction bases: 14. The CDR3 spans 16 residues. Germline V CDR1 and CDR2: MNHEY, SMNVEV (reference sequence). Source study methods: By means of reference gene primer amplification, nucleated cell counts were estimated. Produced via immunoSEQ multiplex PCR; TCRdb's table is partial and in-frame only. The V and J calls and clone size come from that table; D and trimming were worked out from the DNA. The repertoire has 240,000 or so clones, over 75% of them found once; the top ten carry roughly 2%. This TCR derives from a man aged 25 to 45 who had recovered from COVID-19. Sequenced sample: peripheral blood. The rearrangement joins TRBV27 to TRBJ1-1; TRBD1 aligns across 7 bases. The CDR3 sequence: CASSPARGEFGTEAFF. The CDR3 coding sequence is TGTGCCAGCAGCCCCGCCAGGGGGGAGTTCGGCACTGAAGCTTTCTTT.